This T cell receptor beta chain was sequenced for a study of blood T cell repertoires in COVID-19. The germline CDR1 and CDR2 sequences are SGHDT and YYEEEE. The CDR3 has 15 amino acids. With 4 bases clipped from V and 4 bases from J, the junction kept 6 bases outside the gene matches. Clones were read by immunoSEQ multiplex PCR, and TCRdb kept only the in-frame ones, dropping some. The repertoire holds hundreds of thousands of clones, with 70% to 90% as singletons. The chain uses TRBV5-6 and TRBJ2-2; 8 nucleotides agree with TRBD2. Material for sequencing was peripheral blood. This clonotype originated in a woman aged 45-65 years with acute or convalescent COVID-19. This CDR3 reads CASSPAGGGTGELFF. CDR3 nucleotide sequence: TGTGCCAGCAGCCCGGCCGGGGGGGGCACCGGGGAGCTGTTTTTT.